The rows below give T cell receptor beta chains drawn from one sample of a study of blood T cells in healthy people across ages. Using its own MiXCR run on the 5' RACE reads, TCRdb lists one record per CDR3 protein. Of fewer than 700,000 distinct CDR3 sequences in the sample, 45% to 55% were seen once. Sample: blood. These receptors all stem from an older man in good health. Each CDR3 is given without its conserved first and last residue.

V: TRBV6-1; length: 13; CDR3: ASSETSRDGYGYT
V: TRBV28; length: 14; CDR3: ASSLSPGTGPYEQY
V: TRBV7-2; length: 10; CDR3: ASSWPRAEQY
V: TRBV28; length: 14; CDR3: ASSPIPQGAGTEAF
V: TRBV5-6; length: 13; CDR3: ASSSLDFPRGEQY
V: TRBV4-1; length: 13; CDR3: ASSQLWTGVDEQY
V: TRBV18; length: 13; CDR3: ASSPRQKSTDTQY
V: TRBV4-1; length: 14; CDR3: ASRALGKDRTDTQY
V: TRBV10-3; length: 13; CDR3: AISEVAGLYNEQF
V: TRBV24-1; length: 11; CDR3: ATSDLNNYGYT
V: TRBV6-5; length: 14; CDR3: ASSPTMGGRNSPLH
V: TRBV7-3; length: 12; CDR3: ASSLSGQQETQY
V: TRBV12-3/TRBV12-4; length: 12; CDR3: ASSPTVSSYEQF
V: TRBV29-1; length: 14; CDR3: SVAPGLAGNGHEQF
V: TRBV27; length: 13; CDR3: ASSLGAARGYGYT
V: TRBV27; length: 12; CDR3: ASSLSRVNTEAF
V: TRBV6-6; length: 11; CDR3: ASRDGQGSWAF
V: TRBV2; length: 12; CDR3: ATSSGRASDTQY
V: TRBV20-1; length: 15; CDR3: SARGRGRRGNTDTQY
V: TRBV6-6; length: 14; CDR3: ASSYGLAGGQETQY
V: TRBV7-3; length: 13; CDR3: ASSPTGTSQYEQY
V: TRBV29-1; length: 12; CDR3: SAINRQGTGEQF
V: TRBV29-1; length: 10; CDR3: SVEGSAVEAF
V: TRBV20-1; length: 10; CDR3: SASSRLYGYT
V: TRBV6-1; length: 13; CDR3: ATSSGTAYTDTQY
V: TRBV4-3; length: 15; CDR3: ASSQGKHSLGNEKLF
V: TRBV30; length: 14; CDR3: AWSVNPAGGMETQY
V: TRBV28; length: 13; CDR3: ASSFGVTQRKEQF
V: TRBV6-6; length: 14; CDR3: ASSPHVGLSYNEQF